The clone carrying this TCR beta chain was observed a handful of times. Use of 60 Vbeta and 13 Jbeta primers characterized the PCR. Measured with immunoSEQ multiplex PCR; TCRdb has only the in-frame clones, and not every one. The sample has approximately 170,000 clones; about 75% are singletons. The data stem from a study of cytomegalovirus exposure and HLA in healthy donors. CDR3 size: 18 residues. J was trimmed by 0 bases and V by 3 bases; bases with no gene match: 9. Looked up from germline, CDR1 is LNHDA and CDR2 is SQIVND (reference sequence). The source of this sequence is a male donor in good health and CMV-seronegative. The source material was PBMCs. The rearrangement joins TRBV19 to TRBJ1-5; TRBD1 matches at 9 bases. CDR3 sequence reads: CASSIRDRVKYSNQPQHF. The DNA for the CDR3 is TGTGCCAGTAGTATCCGGGACAGGGTGAAGTATAGCAATCAGCCCCAGCATTTT.